This T cell receptor (beta chain) came from a study of blood T cell repertoires in COVID-19. Original handling: Amplifying reference gene primers gave estimates of nucleated cell counts. The data were produced by immunoSEQ multiplex PCR, yet TCRdb's version contains in-frame clones alone and is incomplete. D and trimming were read from the DNA, whereas the V and J calls and clone size are those reported in that table. The sample consists of 310,000 or so clones, roughly nine tenths of them appearing once. The CDR3 spans 15 residues. Looked up from germline, CDR1 is GTSNPN and CDR2 is SVGIG (reference sequence). Trimming took off 0 bases at V and 14 bases at J, with 20 bases between the two ends.

The rearrangement uses TRBV30 and TRBJ1-6; D may be TRBD1 (6 bases). The sample was peripheral blood. This sequence originates from a woman aged 50 to 65 who had recovered from COVID-19. This chain's CDR3 is CAWSVAIGTSSSLHF. CDR3 nucleotide sequence: TGTGCCTGGAGTGTAGCGATCGGGACATCATCCTCCCTCCACTTT.